This entry features one TCR beta chain sequence. Its antigen is currently unknown. The data were obtained in a study of OX40 agonist ivuxolimab in advanced cancers. In the study overall: The dose-escalation cohort was around 83% male, with a mean age of 60 years, ranging about 20 to 85.

Overall study results and limits: There was clonal expansion of CD4+ and CD8+ blood T cells by week 6 at 0.1 to 3.0 mg/kg.

Profiled with immunoSEQ multiplex PCR; TCRdb holds only in-frame clones, not every one. This table holds some 43,000 clones, around 92% found once. Looked up from germline, CDR1 is SGHTA and CDR2 is FQGNSA. Trimming stripped 5 bases from V and 6 bases from J, with 9 bases between. This CDR3 is 12 amino acids long. The chain combines TRBV7-2 with TRBJ2-3; D is unclear. The receptor was derived from an adult with an advanced solid tumor such as melanoma, head and neck, liver or kidney cancer. This sample comprised CD4+ or CD8+ T cells sorted from blood, obtained in a trial of the OX40 agonist ivuxolimab. The chain's CDR3 is CASSPPWDTQYF. CDR3 DNA sequence: TGTGCCAGCAGCCCACCGTGGGATACGCAGTATTTT.